This record covers a single T cell receptor beta chain. Antigen: not known. Germline assignment: CDR1 SEHNR and CDR2 FQNEAQ (reference sequence). The CDR3 consists of 14 residues. J gave up 6 bases and V 5 bases, and 9 bases lay outside the gene matches. The data are from a study of cytotoxic CD8 clonotypes in ibrutinib-treated CLL. Study results and caveats: T-cell clonality at baseline went above that of age-matched healthy donors and rose and fell with circulating CD8+ T-cell counts.

TCRdb's table, derived via immunoSEQ multiplex PCR, lists solely in-frame clones and lacks some. The sample lists about 60,000 clones; around 55% were seen once. Source: PBMCs, taken after 24 months of ibrutinib treatment. The sequence was obtained from a human donor with chronic lymphocytic leukemia. The chain links TRBV7-9 to TRBJ1-1, with 7 positions matching TRBD1. In nucleotides, the CDR3 is TGTGCCAGCAGCCCGACAGGGCCGGGGGCTGAAGCTTTCTTT. It translates to CASSPTGPGAEAFF.